This T cell receptor (beta chain) was found in a study of OX40 agonist ivuxolimab in advanced cancers. Across the study: The study treated patients with ivuxolimab, an agonistic anti-OX40 (CD134) antibody. Findings and limits, study-wide: The average count of expanded clones was higher among CD8+ T cells than among CD4+.

Systemic immunosuppression or autoimmune disease history was grounds to exclude patients. Baseline was the first blood sampling point, followed by cycle 4 day 1 and cycle 7 day 1. Trimming shortened V by 3 bases and J by 5 bases, and 10 bases separated the two germline ends. CDR1 and CDR2 from the germline V gene are MNHEY and SMNVEV (reference sequence). The CDR3 sequence is 13 residues long. Comment on this clone: Its antigen is as yet unknown.

TCRdb's table, derived via immunoSEQ multiplex PCR, lists solely in-frame clones and lacks some. The sample carries over 50,000 clones, approximately 88% recorded once. The J gene is TRBJ1-2, the V gene TRBV27, with D possibly matching TRBD1 (5 bases). The source of this sequence is an adult with an advanced solid tumor such as melanoma, head and neck, liver or kidney cancer. Sequences were derived from CD4+ or CD8+ T cells sorted from blood, sampled in a trial of the OX40 agonist ivuxolimab. The CDR3 here is CASSFRAGYGYTF. The CDR3 DNA is TGTGCCAGCAGTTTCCGGGCAGGGTATGGCTACACCTTC.